What follows describes a single TCR beta chain. The antigen is not known. Repertoires were generated with immunoSEQ multiplex PCR, while TCRdb's copy carries only in-frame clones and drops some. The sample contains 55,000 to 85,000 clones, about 72% of which appear only once. Deletions cut 5 bases from V and 2 bases from J, with 13 bases between. This CDR3 region has 14 residues. The germline gives CDR1 SGHRS, CDR2 YFSETQ. These data originate in a study of radiotherapy plus CTLA-4 blockade in lung cancer. Regarding the study as a whole: Early clonal dynamics of blood T cells, together with interferon-beta, were reported as the best response predictor. The study found tumor-derived TCR clones expanded in blood after radiotherapy plus ipilimumab.

In chemo-refractory metastatic non-small-cell lung cancer, patients got ipilimumab CTLA-4 blockade together with focal radiation. This sequence originates from a human donor with non-small cell lung cancer whose response to radiotherapy plus ipilimumab could not be evaluated. Some clones in this sample may be carry-over from other donors' samples. Sequencing was performed on peripheral blood, taken from a patient treated with radiotherapy plus ipilimumab. The V gene is TRBV5-1, the J gene TRBJ1-1, with D perhaps matching TRBD1 (5 bases). The CDR3 loop reads CASSTRAENTEAFF. CDR3 sequence (DNA): TGCGCCAGCAGTACCAGGGCGGAAAACACTGAAGCTTTCTTT.